This record looks at one T cell receptor beta chain sequence and its context. CDR3 size: 18 residues. Trimming removed 0 bases from V and 1 base from J; junction bases left unmatched: 8. In germline, CDR1 is SGHVS, CDR2 FNYEAQ. Before the diagnostic colonoscopy, ulcerative colitis patients were free of immunosuppressive medication. The data originate from a study of pediatric ulcerative colitis. Produced via immunoSEQ multiplex PCR; TCRdb's table is partial and in-frame only. The sample holds about 64,000 clones, 77% seen once. This chain uses TRBV7-6 with TRBJ2-2, with 7 positions matching TRBD2. Sequenced sample: blood. This sequence originates from a boy between 10 and 17 years old with moderate ulcerative colitis. The CDR3, as DNA: TGTGCCAGCAGCTTAGCCCCTAGCGGAGCCCAGAACACCGGGGAGCTGTTTTTT. This encodes CASSLAPSGAQNTGELFF.